The clone carrying this TCR beta chain was detected a few times. The data were obtained in a study of T-cell memory formation after mild COVID-19. This CDR3 is built from 16 residues. Trimming shortened V by 5 bases and J by 4 bases, and 21 bases separated the two germline ends. In germline, CDR1 is SGHVS, CDR2 FQNEAQ. TCRalpha and TCRbeta libraries used 5'RACE with constant-segment primers and UMIs. TCRdb passed the 5' RACE reads through MiXCR, listing each CDR3 protein once. The sample shows some 300,000 distinct CDR3 sequences, roughly 21% of them seen only once. This clonotype was obtained from a young man who had mild COVID-19 (a few samples of this study predate the infection). Cell type and time point are not known. The sequenced material came from PBMCs or a T cell subset sorted from them (not recorded which). The gene calls are TRBV7-8 and TRBJ2-7, with D tentatively TRBD1 or TRBD2 (6 bases each). CDR3 sequence: CASSVEAGRGKYEQYV. The CDR3 region has the DNA TGTGCCAGCAGCGTAGAAGCGGGCAGGGGAAAGTACGAGCAGTACGTC.